This TCR beta chain appears in the sequencing data of a study of OX40 agonist ivuxolimab in advanced cancers. About the study: Six ivuxolimab dose levels, 0.01 to 10 mg/kg, were given intravenously every 2 weeks. Partial response was recorded in three patients: one hepatocellular carcinoma and two cutaneous melanoma cases.

The CDR3 is made up of 9 amino acids. Germline-derived CDR1 and CDR2 are DFQATT and SNEGSKA (reference sequence). The germline V and J ends were trimmed by 6 bases and 8 bases, with 2 bases remaining between them. This clone was detected a few times. Sequenced by immunoSEQ multiplex PCR; TCRdb stores in-frame clones only, minus some. The sample consists of some 60,000 clones, 86% of them appearing once. This chain links TRBV20-1 with TRBJ1-6; D remains ambiguous. The sample consisted of CD4+ or CD8+ T cells sorted from blood, taken in a trial of the OX40 agonist ivuxolimab. This sequence was found in an adult with an advanced solid tumor such as melanoma, head and neck, liver or kidney cancer. This chain's CDR3 is CSAYSPLHF. For the CDR3, the DNA is TGCAGTGCCTATTCACCCCTCCACTTT.